The 27 T cell receptor beta chains reported below all come from one sample, sequenced in a study of T cell responses to AZD1222 COVID-19 vaccine. The assay was immunoSEQ multiplex PCR, and TCRdb's table has in-frame clones only and misses some. Of around 140,000 clones listed, about 94% are singletons. Sequencing was performed on peripheral blood, taken on day 0 of AZD1222 vaccination. The receptor set was obtained from an adult in good health.

The genes are TRBV27 and TRBJ1-6, with TRBD1 matching 9 bases. Germline assignment: CDR1 MNHEY and CDR2 SMNVEV (reference sequence). The ends lost 4 bases at V and 7 bases at J; junction bases unmatched: 8. The length of the CDR3 is 16 residues. CDR3 bases: TGTGCCAGCAGTTCCTACTTGGGACAGGGAAATTCACCCCTCCACTTT. This sequence encodes CASSSYLGQGNSPLHF.

The J gene is TRBJ1-1, the V gene TRBV3-1 (or the pseudogene TRBV3-2); the D is unclear. The CDR3 is 16 residues long. CDR1 is LGHDT, CDR2 YNNKEL, per germline (reference sequence). Trimming removed 4 bases from V and 2 bases from J, with 17 bases in between. The CDR3 DNA reads as TGTGCCAGCAGCCCTGGCGCAGGTTTTCAAAACACTGAAGCTTTCTTT. As protein: CASSPGAGFQNTEAFF.

V usage is TRBV6-1 and J usage is TRBJ1-1; D possibly corresponds to TRBD1 (5 bases). Germline CDR1 MNHNS, CDR2 SASEGT. V was clipped by 6 bases and J by 7 bases, with 21 bases between them. The CDR3 extends over 15 amino acids. CDR3 in DNA: TGTGCCAGCAGGCACACTCAGGGACCCTCTCTTGAAGCTTTCTTT. Encoded protein: CASRHTQGPSLEAFF.

The CDR3, as DNA: TGTGCCAGCAGCCTCCTGCGGGGGGGGGCGCAAAATGAGCAGTTCTTC. Amino acids: CASSLLRGGAQNEQFF. The chain combines TRBV14 with TRBJ2-1, with 9 bases aligning to TRBD2. The CDR3 runs 16 residues. Germline loops: CDR1 SGHDN, CDR2 FVKESK. With 4 bases clipped from V and 7 bases from J, the junction kept 11 bases outside the gene matches.

This clone was observed a handful of times. V is TRBV29-1 and J is TRBJ2-1; TRBD2 agrees at 14 bases. The CDR3 spans 17 residues. V lost 7 bases, J lost 0 bases, and 8 bases stayed unmatched. CDR1 and CDR2 (germline): SQVTM, ANQGSEA. Here the CDR3 reads CSAAGLAGESSYNEQFF. CDR3 bases: TGCAGCGCCGCGGGACTAGCGGGAGAGAGCTCCTACAATGAGCAGTTCTTC.

The genes are TRBV12-3 or TRBV12-4 and TRBJ2-6; no definite D call. This CDR3 has 12 amino acids. Trimming removed 8 bases from V and 4 bases from J, with 6 bases in between. The CDR3 is CASLTGANVLTF. The CDR3, as DNA: TGTGCCAGCTTGACCGGGGCCAACGTCCTGACTTTC.

This clone was detected once. The V gene is TRBV30, the J gene TRBJ1-2, with D hard to call. Germline V gene sequence: CDR1 GTSNPN, CDR2 SVGIG (reference sequence). The CDR3 length is 13 residues. With 0 bases removed from V and 2 bases from J, the gap between germline ends came to 7 bases. CDR3: CAWSVAGNYGYTF. CDR3 DNA: TGTGCCTGGAGTGTCGCGGGGAACTATGGCTACACCTTC.

The chain recombines TRBV5-6 with TRBJ1-4; 7 nucleotides line up with TRBD1. The length of the CDR3 is 17 residues. The germline gives CDR1 SGHDT, CDR2 YYEEEE. Trimming took 0 bases from V and 5 from J; bases not matched to a gene: 10. CDR3 sequence (DNA): TGTGCCAGCAGCTTGGCCGCAACAGGGGCCACCAATGAAAAACTGTTTTTT. As protein: CASSLAATGATNEKLFF.

V gene TRBV27 combines with J gene TRBJ2-7, with D possibly being TRBD2 (6 bases). CDR1 and CDR2 from the germline V gene are MNHEY and SMNVEV (reference sequence). V lost 8 bases and J lost 2, with 7 bases in between. The CDR3 has 11 residues. DNA for the CDR3: TGTGCCAGCGGCGGGGCCTACGAGCAGTACTTC. The encoded protein is CASGGAYEQYF.

The V and J genes are TRBV20-1 and TRBJ2-5; D uncertain. Trimming removed 0 bases at V and 12 bases at J, with 11 bases between. The CDR3 consists of 11 residues. Germline V gives CDR1 DFQATT, CDR2 SNEGSKA (reference sequence). Here the CDR3 DNA reads TGCAGTGCTAGAGAGACGAGGCTGAAGTACTTC. Translated, it gives CSARETRLKYF.

The chain joins TRBV7-8 to TRBJ1-2; 10 nucleotides align to TRBD1. Per germline, CDR1 SGHVS and CDR2 FQNEAQ. V was pared by 1 base and J by 2 bases, with 7 bases of the junction left unmatched. CDR3 length equals 17 residues. The chain's CDR3 is CASSLGDRGLSNYGYTF. The DNA of the CDR3 is TGTGCCAGCAGCTTAGGGGACAGGGGATTATCGAACTATGGCTACACCTTC. Complete variable domain (other parts from reference TRBV7-8 and TRBJ1-2): GAGVSQSPRYKVAKRGQDVALRCDPISGHVSLFWYQQALGQGPEFLTYFQNEAQLDKSGLPSDRFFAERPEGSVSTLKIQRTQQEDSAVYLCASSLGDRGLSNYGYTFGSGTRLTVV.

The chain has TRBV7-8 and TRBJ1-3, with D possibly being TRBD1 (6 bases). V dropped 4 bases and J dropped 2 bases, with 9 bases sitting between them. Germline CDR1 and CDR2: SGHVS and FQNEAQ. The CDR3 sequence is 14 residues long. DNA for the CDR3: TGTGCCAGCAGCTCCGGACAGACTGGAAACACCATATATTTT. It translates to CASSSGQTGNTIYF.

V gene TRBV24-1 combines with J gene TRBJ1-5, with TRBD1 matching over 8 bases. J lost 2 bases, V lost 3 bases, and 11 bases had no gene match. CDR1 and CDR2 (germline): KGHDR, SFDVKD. The CDR3 is 18 residues long. CDR3 amino acids: CATSDPPGQVSCNQPQHF. CDR3 nucleotide sequence: TGTGCCACCAGTGATCCACCGGGACAGGTCTCATGCAATCAGCCCCAGCATTTT.

The chain recombines TRBV11-2 with TRBJ1-4; the match to TRBD1 covers 7 bases. Germline trimming cut 6 bases from V and 8 bases from J; bases unmatched to any gene: 15. Germline V CDR1 and CDR2: SGHAT, FQNNGV. The CDR3 consists of 16 residues. CDR3 sequence (DNA): TGTGCCAGCAGTTTGCGCCGGGACAGAGTAGGGGAAAAACTGTTTTTT. It translates to CASSLRRDRVGEKLFF.

The chain employs TRBV7-9 and TRBJ2-3; 11 bases are shared with TRBD2. V lost 5 bases and J lost 5; bases outside the gene matches: 9. The CDR3 loop spans 16 amino acids. The germline V gene has CDR1 SEHNR and CDR2 FQNEAQ (reference sequence). CDR3 in amino acids: CASSPRGSGGGDTQYF. CDR3 nucleotides: TGTGCCAGCAGCCCCCGGGGTAGCGGGGGGGGAGATACGCAGTATTTT.

This rearrangement joins TRBV5-1 to TRBJ2-7, with D tentatively TRBD1 (6 bases). V shed 0 bases and J shed 4 bases, with 11 bases lying between them. This CDR3 contains 14 residues. Germline V gene sequence: CDR1 SGHRS, CDR2 YFSETQ. This CDR3 reads CASSLEGQEYEQYF. The CDR3 coding sequence is TGCGCCAGCAGCTTGGAGGGACAAGAGTACGAGCAGTACTTC.

The chain joins TRBV5-4 to TRBJ2-5, with TRBD2 matching 7 bases. Germline V CDR1 and CDR2: SGHNT, YYREEE (reference sequence). The CDR3 covers 13 residues. With V trimmed by 2 bases and J by 7 bases, 5 bases remained unmatched. Here the CDR3 DNA reads TGTGCCAGCAGCTTTCCGGGAGGAGGGACCCAGTACTTC. It is translated as CASSFPGGGTQYF.

The CDR3 region has the DNA TGTGCCTGGAATCGGGAGTTTACAAACTATGGCTACACCTTC. It codes for CAWNREFTNYGYTF. V and J are TRBV30 and TRBJ1-2; D not certain. Per germline, CDR1 GTSNPN and CDR2 SVGIG (reference sequence). This CDR3 region has 14 residues. Trimming pared 4 bases from V and 2 bases from J, leaving 14 bases between. Full variable domain (remainder filled in from reference TRBV30 and TRBJ1-2): SQTIHQWPATLVQPVGSPLSLECTVEGTSNPNLYWYRQAAGRGLQLLFYSVGIGQISSEVPQNLSASRPQDRQFILSSKKLLLSDSGFYLCAWNREFTNYGYTFGSGTRLTVV.

J is TRBJ2-7 and V is TRBV7-2; 14 positions match TRBD2. Trimming at V came to 8 bases and at J to 2 bases, leaving 2 bases not matched to a gene. CDR1 and CDR2 (germline): SGHTA, FQGNSA. This CDR3 has 14 amino acids. CDR3 amino acids: CASGLAGGAYEQYF. Here the CDR3 DNA reads TGTGCCAGCGGACTAGCGGGAGGTGCCTACGAGCAGTACTTC. Using reference TRBV7-2 and TRBJ2-7 for the parts outside the CDR3, the full variable domain is GAGVSQSPSNKVTEKGKDVELRCDPISGHTALYWYRQSLGQGLEFLIYFQGNSAPDKSGLPSDRFSAERTGGSVSTLTIQRTQQEDSAVYLCASGLAGGAYEQYFGPGTRLTVT.

V gene TRBV19 combines with J gene TRBJ2-7; a weak D match, TRBD1 (6 bases). CDR1 LNHDA and CDR2 SQIVND come from the germline V gene (reference sequence). The CDR3 extends over 18 amino acids. V was shortened by 1 base and J by 3 bases, with 22 bases between the two germline ends. The CDR3 spells CASSIARRTAGNLYEQYF. The CDR3 nucleotides are TGTGCCAGTAGTATAGCCCGGAGGACAGCTGGGAATCTCTACGAGCAGTACTTC. The full variable domain, its missing parts supplied by reference TRBV19 and TRBJ2-7, is DGGITQSPKYLFRKEGQNVTLSCEQNLNHDAMYWYRQDPGQGLRLIYYSQIVNDFQKGDIAEGYSVSREKKESFPLTVTSAQKNPTAFYLCASSIARRTAGNLYEQYFGPGTRLTVT.

The chain recombines TRBV11-2 with TRBJ2-7; 12 bases are shared with TRBD2. The V gene's germline CDR1 is SGHAT and CDR2 FQNNGV. This CDR3 has 15 amino acids. The J segment lost 5 bases and the V segment lost 3 bases, leaving 5 bases of the junction unmatched. The DNA for the CDR3 is TGTGCCAGCAGCTTGACTAGCGGGAGAGGCGACGAGCAGTACTTC. It specifies CASSLTSGRGDEQYF.

V gene TRBV3-1 (or the pseudogene TRBV3-2) combines with J gene TRBJ1-1; D is unclear. CDR3 length: 15 residues. V was trimmed by 0 bases and J by 4 bases, leaving 12 bases between them. The germline gives CDR1 LGHDT, CDR2 YNNKEL (reference sequence). CDR3 bases: TGTGCCAGCAGCCAAGATCCGTGGGCCCCCACTGAAGCTTTCTTT. Translation gives CASSQDPWAPTEAFF.

This clone appeared a single time. This chain connects TRBV4-2 to TRBJ2-1; tentative D call: TRBD1 (6 bases). Germline V gene data show CDR1 as LGHNA and CDR2 as YNFKEQ. The CDR3 is made up of 15 amino acids. Between the trimmed V and J ends, which lost 2 bases and 0 bases, there was a span of 8 bases. The CDR3 is CASSQQGPSYNEQFF. CDR3 DNA: TGTGCCAGCAGCCAACAGGGGCCCTCCTACAATGAGCAGTTCTTC.

The J gene is TRBJ1-1, the V gene TRBV5-1; no clear D. CDR1 SGHRS and CDR2 YFSETQ come from the germline V gene. The CDR3 covers 15 residues. Trimming left V 3 bases short and J 1 base short, with 13 bases between. CDR3 DNA sequence: TGCGCCAGCAGCTCCACGGGTTTTGGGAACACTGAAGCTTTCTTT. This gives the protein CASSSTGFGNTEAFF.

The chain has TRBV23-1 and TRBJ1-2, with 7 bases aligning to TRBD1. TRBV23-1 is an open reading frame whose function is uncertain. Unmatched junction bases numbered 4, after V lost 0 bases and J lost 0 bases. The CDR3 is 16 residues long. CDR3 region: CASSQSGGLANYGYTF. The CDR3 nucleotides are TGCGCCAGCAGTCAATCAGGGGGCTTAGCTAACTATGGCTACACCTTC.

Written as DNA, the CDR3 is TGTGCCAGCAGCCCGAAGGGGTTGGCCCGCCCGGGGGAGACCCAGTACTTC. This gives the protein CASSPKGLARPGETQYF. This chain links TRBV5-6 with TRBJ2-5; D might be TRBD1 or TRBD2, each matching 5 bases. Germline lookup yields CDR1 SGHDT and CDR2 YYEEEE. This CDR3 has 17 amino acids. The ends were cut back, 4 bases at V and 5 bases at J, with 24 bases in the middle. The whole variable domain, filled in from reference TRBV5-6 and TRBJ2-5, reads DAGVTQSPTHLIKTRGQQVTLRCSPKSGHDTVSWYQQALGQGPQFIFQYYEEEERQRGNFPDRFSGHQFPNYSSELNVNALLLGDSALYLCASSPKGLARPGETQYFGPGTRLLVL.

V is TRBV12-3 or TRBV12-4 and J is TRBJ2-7; 8 positions agree with TRBD1. The CDR3 length is 12 residues. V trimming: 7 bases; J trimming: 6 bases; junction bases outside the gene matches: 5. Written as DNA, the CDR3 is TGTGCCAGCAACACAGGGGGAGGCGAGCAGTACTTC. This gives the protein CASNTGGGEQYF.